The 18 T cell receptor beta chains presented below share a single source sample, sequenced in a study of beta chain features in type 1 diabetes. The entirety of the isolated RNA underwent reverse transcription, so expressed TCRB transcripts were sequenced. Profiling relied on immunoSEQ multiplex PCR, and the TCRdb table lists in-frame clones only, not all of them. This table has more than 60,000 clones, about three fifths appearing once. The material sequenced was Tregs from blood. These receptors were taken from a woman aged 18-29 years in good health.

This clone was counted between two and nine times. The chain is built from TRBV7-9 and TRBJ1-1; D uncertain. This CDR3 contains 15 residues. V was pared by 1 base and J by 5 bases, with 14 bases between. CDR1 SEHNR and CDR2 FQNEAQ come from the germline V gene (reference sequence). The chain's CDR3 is CASSLEEGWGTEAFF. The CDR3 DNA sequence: TGTGCCAGCAGCTTAGAGGAGGGATGGGGAACTGAAGCTTTCTTT.

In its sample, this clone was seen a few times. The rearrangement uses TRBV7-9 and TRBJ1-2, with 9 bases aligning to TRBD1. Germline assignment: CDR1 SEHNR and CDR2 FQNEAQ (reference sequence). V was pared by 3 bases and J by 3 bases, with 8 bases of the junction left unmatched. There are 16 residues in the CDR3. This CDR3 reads CASSFPWDREDYGYTF. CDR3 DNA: TGTGCCAGCAGCTTCCCTTGGGACAGGGAGGACTATGGCTACACCTTC. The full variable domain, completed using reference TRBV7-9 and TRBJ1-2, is DTGVSQNPRHKITKRGQNVTFRCDPISEHNRLYWYRQTLGQGPEFLTYFQNEAQLEKSRLLSDRFSAERPKGSFSTLEIQRTEQGDSAMYLCASSFPWDREDYGYTFGSGTRLTVV.

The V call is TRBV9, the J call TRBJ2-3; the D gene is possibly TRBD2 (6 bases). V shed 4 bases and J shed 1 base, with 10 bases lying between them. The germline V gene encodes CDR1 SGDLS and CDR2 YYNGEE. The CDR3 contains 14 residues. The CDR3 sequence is CASSSGLRTDTQYF. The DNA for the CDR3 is TGTGCCAGCAGCTCGGGACTCCGCACAGATACGCAGTATTTT.

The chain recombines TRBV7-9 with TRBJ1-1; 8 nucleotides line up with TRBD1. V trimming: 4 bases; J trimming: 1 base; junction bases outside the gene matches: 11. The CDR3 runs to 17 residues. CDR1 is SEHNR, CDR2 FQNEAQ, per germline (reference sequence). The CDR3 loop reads CASSWTGNSLPNTEAFF. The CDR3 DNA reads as TGTGCCAGCAGCTGGACAGGGAATAGCCTTCCGAACACTGAAGCTTTCTTT.

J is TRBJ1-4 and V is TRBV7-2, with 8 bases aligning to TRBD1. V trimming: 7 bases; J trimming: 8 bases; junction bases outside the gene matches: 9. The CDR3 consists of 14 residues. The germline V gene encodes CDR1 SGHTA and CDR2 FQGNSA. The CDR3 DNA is TGTGCCAGCAACTCTCCGGGACAGGTGGAAAAACTGTTTTTT. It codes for CASNSPGQVEKLFF.

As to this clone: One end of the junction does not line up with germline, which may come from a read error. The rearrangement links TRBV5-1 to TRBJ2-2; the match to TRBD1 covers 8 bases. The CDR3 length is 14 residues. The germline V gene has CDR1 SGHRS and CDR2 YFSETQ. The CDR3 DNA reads TGCGCCAGCCGACAGGGGACTGGAACCGGGAAGCTATTTTTT. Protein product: CASRQGTGTGKLFF.

CDR3 nucleotide sequence: TGTGCCTGGAGCCCTATCGGGGGGGCAGAAAACATTCAGTACTTC. Protein: CAWSPIGGAENIQYF. This chain uses TRBV30 with TRBJ2-4; 8 nucleotides match TRBD2. V lost 3 bases to trimming and J lost 5 bases; unmatched junction nucleotides: 9. There are 15 residues in the CDR3. Germline CDR1 and CDR2: GTSNPN and SVGIG (reference sequence).

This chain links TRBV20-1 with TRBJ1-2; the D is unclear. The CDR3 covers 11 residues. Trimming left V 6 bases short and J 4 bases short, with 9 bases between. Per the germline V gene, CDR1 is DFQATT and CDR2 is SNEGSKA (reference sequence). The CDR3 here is CSAPTSYGYTF. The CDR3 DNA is TGCAGTGCCCCTACCTCCTATGGCTACACCTTC.

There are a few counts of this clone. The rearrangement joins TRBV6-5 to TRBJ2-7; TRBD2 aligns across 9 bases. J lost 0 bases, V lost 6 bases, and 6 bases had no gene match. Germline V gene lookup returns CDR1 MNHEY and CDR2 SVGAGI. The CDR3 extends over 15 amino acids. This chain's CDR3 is CASRVASGDSYEQYF. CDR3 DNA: TGTGCCAGCAGGGTAGCTAGCGGGGACTCCTACGAGCAGTACTTC.

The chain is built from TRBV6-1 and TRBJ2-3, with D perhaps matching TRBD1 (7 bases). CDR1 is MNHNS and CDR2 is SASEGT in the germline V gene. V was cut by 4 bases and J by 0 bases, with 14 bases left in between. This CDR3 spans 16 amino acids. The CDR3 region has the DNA TGTGCCAGCAGTGGGAGGGGACAGACGAGCACAGATACGCAGTATTTT. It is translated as CASSGRGQTSTDTQYF.

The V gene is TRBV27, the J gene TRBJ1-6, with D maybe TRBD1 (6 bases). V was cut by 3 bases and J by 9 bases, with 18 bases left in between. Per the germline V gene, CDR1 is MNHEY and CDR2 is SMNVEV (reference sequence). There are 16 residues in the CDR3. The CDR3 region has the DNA TGTGCCAGCAGTTTTTCGGGACACTGGATGGGTTCACCCCTCCACTTT. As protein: CASSFSGHWMGSPLHF.

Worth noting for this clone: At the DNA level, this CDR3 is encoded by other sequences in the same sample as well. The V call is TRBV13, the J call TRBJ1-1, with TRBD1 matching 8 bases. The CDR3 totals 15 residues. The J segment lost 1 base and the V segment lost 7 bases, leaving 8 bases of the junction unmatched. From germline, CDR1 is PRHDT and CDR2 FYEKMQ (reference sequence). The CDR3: CASTIRTGPNTEAFF. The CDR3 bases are TGTGCCAGCACCATAAGGACAGGGCCGAACACTGAAGCTTTCTTT.

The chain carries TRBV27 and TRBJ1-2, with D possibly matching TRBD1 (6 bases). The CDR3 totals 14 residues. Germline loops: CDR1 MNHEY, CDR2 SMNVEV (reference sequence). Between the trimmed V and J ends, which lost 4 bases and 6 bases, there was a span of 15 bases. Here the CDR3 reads CASSSYPTGNGYTF. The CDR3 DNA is TGTGCCAGCAGTTCGTACCCGACAGGCAATGGCTACACCTTC.

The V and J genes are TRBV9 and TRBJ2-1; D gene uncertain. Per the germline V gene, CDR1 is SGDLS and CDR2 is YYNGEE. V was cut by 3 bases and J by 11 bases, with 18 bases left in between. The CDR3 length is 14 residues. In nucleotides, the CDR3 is TGTGCCAGCAGCGCATCCCCGGAGCCCCTTCAGCAGTTCTTC. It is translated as CASSASPEPLQQFF.

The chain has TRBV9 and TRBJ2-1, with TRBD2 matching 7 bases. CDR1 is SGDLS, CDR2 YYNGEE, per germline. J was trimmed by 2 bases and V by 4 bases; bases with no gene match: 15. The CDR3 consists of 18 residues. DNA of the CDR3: TGTGCCAGCAGCCCTCCGTTGGCTAGCGGAGCTACCTACAATGAGCAGTTCTTC. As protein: CASSPPLASGATYNEQFF.

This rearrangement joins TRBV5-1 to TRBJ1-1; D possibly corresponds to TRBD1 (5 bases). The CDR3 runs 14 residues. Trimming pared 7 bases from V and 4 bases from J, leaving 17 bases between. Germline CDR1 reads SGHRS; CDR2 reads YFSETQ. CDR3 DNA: TGCGCCAGCCGACAAGGGGCGTCGACCACTGAAGCTTTCTTT. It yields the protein CASRQGASTTEAFF.

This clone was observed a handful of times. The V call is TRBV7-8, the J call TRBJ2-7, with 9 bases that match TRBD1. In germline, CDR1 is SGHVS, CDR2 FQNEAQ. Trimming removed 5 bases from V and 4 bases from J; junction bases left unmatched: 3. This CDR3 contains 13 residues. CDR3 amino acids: CASSRTGEYEQYF. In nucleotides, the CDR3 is TGTGCCAGCAGCCGGACAGGGGAGTACGAGCAGTACTTC. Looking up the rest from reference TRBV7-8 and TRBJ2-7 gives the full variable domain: GAGVSQSPRYKVAKRGQDVALRCDPISGHVSLFWYQQALGQGPEFLTYFQNEAQLDKSGLPSDRFFAERPEGSVSTLKIQRTQQEDSAVYLCASSRTGEYEQYFGPGTRLTVT.

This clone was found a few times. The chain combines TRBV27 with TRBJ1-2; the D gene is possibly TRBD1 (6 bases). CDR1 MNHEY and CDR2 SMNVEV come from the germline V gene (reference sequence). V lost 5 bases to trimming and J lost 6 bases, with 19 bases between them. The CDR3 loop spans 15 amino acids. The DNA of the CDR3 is TGTGCCAGCAGTCCCTGGGACATGAGGACCGATGGCTACACCTTC. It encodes CASSPWDMRTDGYTF.